The T cell receptor beta chain described here comes from a study of T cells after yellow fever vaccination. This clonotype has just a few counts. The CDR3 runs 15 residues. The J segment lost 7 bases and the V segment lost 3 bases, leaving 11 bases of the junction unmatched. Per the germline V gene, CDR1 is SGHNT and CDR2 is YYREEE (reference sequence). From the 5' RACE reads, TCRdb called clonotypes with MiXCR, one entry per CDR3 protein. This table has a few hundred thousand distinct CDR3 sequences, approximately 18% appearing once. The chain joins TRBV5-4 to TRBJ2-5; TRBD2 matches 8 bases. Source: PBMCs, taken before the yellow fever booster vaccination. This receptor was identified in a young man who received the YFV17D yellow fever vaccine. The CDR3 here is CASSSRAGDVRTQYF. CDR3 bases: TGTGCCAGCAGCTCCCGAGCGGGGGACGTCAGGACCCAGTACTTC.